These 27 T cell receptor beta chains share one sample of origin, sequenced in a study of T cell repertoires in cytomegalovirus infection. TCRdb re-analysed the reads in MiXCR, keeping a single row per CDR3 protein. The sample has some 150,000 distinct CDR3 sequences, roughly a quarter seen once; the top ten hold roughly 9.8%. Sequences were obtained from PBMCs. Receptors were obtained from a human donor in good health (CMV status not recorded). Some clones in this sample may be carry-over from other donors' samples.

The chain is built from TRBV25-1 and TRBJ2-5; 9 bases match TRBD2. CDR3 length: 14 residues. J lost 5 bases, V lost 6 bases, and 7 bases had no gene match. The germline V gene has CDR1 MGHDK and CDR2 SYGVNS. CDR3 coding DNA: TGTGCCAGCAGGGTTAGCGGGAGAGGCGAGACCCAGTACTTC. This gives the protein CASRVSGRGETQYF.

The V gene is TRBV30, the J gene TRBJ1-1, with no clear D. This CDR3 is built from 13 residues. Trimming removed 2 bases at V and 4 bases at J, with 11 bases between. Looked up from germline, CDR1 is GTSNPN and CDR2 is SVGIG (reference sequence). CDR3 nucleotide sequence: TGTGCCTGGAGTCCCGGGGTAGGCACTGAAGCTTTCTTT. Translating gives CAWSPGVGTEAFF.

This clonotype was picked up a small number of times. The V call is TRBV4-3, the J call TRBJ2-6; D ambiguous. Germline loops: CDR1 LGHNA, CDR2 YSLEER. V lost 1 base, J lost 1 base, and 8 bases lay in between. CDR3 length: 16 amino acids. The CDR3 loop is CASSQVTGSGANVLTF. The CDR3 bases are TGCGCCAGCAGCCAAGTCACCGGTTCTGGGGCCAACGTCCTGACTTTC.

This clonotype has more than one count but fewer than ten. This CDR3 reads CASSVGTANTEAFF. DNA for the CDR3: TGTGCCAGCAGTGTAGGGACAGCGAACACTGAAGCTTTCTTT. V gene TRBV6-6 combines with J gene TRBJ1-1; 7 bases are shared with TRBD1. Per the germline V gene, CDR1 is MNHNY and CDR2 is SVGAGI (reference sequence). This CDR3 has 14 residues. V dropped 5 bases and J dropped 1; count of bases not matched to a gene: 4.

The genes are TRBV20-1 and TRBJ2-5; unclear D gene. CDR3 length equals 11 residues. V was pared by 3 bases and J by 7 bases, with 9 bases between. Germline assignment: CDR1 DFQATT and CDR2 SNEGSKA (reference sequence). Written as DNA, the CDR3 is TGCAGTGCTAGCCTACCCCCGACCCAGTACTTC. Amino acids: CSASLPPTQYF.

This clonotype appeared a few times. The V and J genes are TRBV30 and TRBJ1-2; TRBD1 might be the D (6 bases). The CDR3 loop spans 14 amino acids. V lost 5 bases, J lost 8 bases, and 21 bases lay in between. Germline values: CDR1 GTSNPN, CDR2 SVGIG (reference sequence). CDR3 DNA: TGTGCCTGGGTCGTCAGAGGGGGGCAGGGGGGCTACACCTTC. It translates to CAWVVRGGQGGYTF.

This chain joins TRBV28 and TRBJ2-1; D is ambiguous. This CDR3 is built from 13 residues. Trimming removed 2 bases at V and 5 bases at J, with 7 bases between. Germline V gene sequence: CDR1 MDHEN, CDR2 SYDVKM. The CDR3 DNA follows: TGTGCCAGCAGTTTAGGGCAGAACAATGAGCAGTTCTTC. Its translation is CASSLGQNNEQFF.

This rearrangement joins TRBV7-3 to TRBJ2-3, with D maybe TRBD2 (6 bases). In germline, CDR1 is SGHTA, CDR2 FQGTGA. The CDR3 length is 16 residues. Trimming left V 5 bases short and J 5 bases short, with 20 bases between. The CDR3 protein is CASSPGLPSLGDTQYF. The CDR3 DNA sequence: TGTGCCAGCAGCCCGGGACTCCCGAGTCTGGGAGATACGCAGTATTTT.

The CDR3 sequence is CSASKVNTEAFF. For the CDR3, the DNA is TGCAGTGCTAGTAAGGTGAACACTGAAGCTTTCTTT. This sequence joins TRBV20-1 and TRBJ1-1; D is undetermined. V was trimmed by 3 bases and J by 0 bases, leaving 5 bases between them. Per germline, CDR1 DFQATT and CDR2 SNEGSKA (reference sequence). The CDR3 runs 12 residues.

This clonotype appeared a few times. The chain recombines TRBV7-8 with TRBJ2-3; D not certain. Germline V lookup: CDR1 SGHVS, CDR2 FQNEAQ. The CDR3 runs 15 residues. V lost 1 base and J lost 0, with 8 bases in between. Here the CDR3 reads CASSLGSTSTDTQYF. The DNA of the CDR3 is TGTGCCAGCAGCTTAGGTAGTACTAGCACAGATACGCAGTATTTT.

This clonotype has at least ten counts. The DNA of the CDR3 is TGTGCCAGCAGCGTAGGAGGCGGGAGTGAGCAGTTCTTC. Protein: CASSVGGGSEQFF. The J gene is TRBJ2-1, the V gene TRBV9; 7 nucleotides line up with TRBD2. Trimming took 0 bases from V and 9 from J; bases not matched to a gene: 3. There are 13 residues in the CDR3. CDR1 and CDR2 from the germline V gene are SGDLS and YYNGEE.

The sample holds many counts of this clonotype. This sequence joins TRBV7-2 and TRBJ2-5; D is unresolved. V was cut by 0 bases and J by 3 bases, with 11 bases left in between. Germline V gene lookup returns CDR1 SGHTA and CDR2 FQGNSA. The CDR3 is 15 residues long. The CDR3, as DNA: TGTGCCAGCAGCTTAGCTGTGACAAAGAAAGAGACCCAGTACTTC. Protein product: CASSLAVTKKETQYF.

The gene calls are TRBV7-6 and TRBJ2-2; weak D call: TRBD1 (6 bases). V lost 8 bases, J lost 2 bases, and 15 bases lay in between. This CDR3 contains 15 residues. CDR1 SGHVS and CDR2 FNYEAQ come from the germline V gene. The CDR3 DNA reads TGTGCCAGCCCGGTGGCAGGGACAAACACCGGGGAGCTGTTTTTT. This codes for CASPVAGTNTGELFF.

The CDR3 spells CASSIQWGTEAFF. The CDR3 bases are TGTGCCAGCAGTATCCAGTGGGGCACTGAAGCTTTCTTT. The V and J genes are TRBV6-1 and TRBJ1-1; unclear D gene. CDR1 and CDR2 from the germline V gene are MNHNS and SASEGT. The V end lost 5 bases, the J end lost 4 bases, and 11 bases lay between the germline ends. The CDR3 spans 13 residues.

In its sample, this clonotype was seen many times. This chain links TRBV7-2 with TRBJ2-7, with D possibly matching TRBD2 (6 bases). Deletions cut 5 bases from V and 6 bases from J, with 17 bases between. CDR3 size: 14 residues. Germline V gene data show CDR1 as SGHTA and CDR2 as FQGNSA. Written as DNA, the CDR3 is TGTGCCAGCAGCCTCGACCGCGGAGGGCGCGAGCAGTACTTC. Protein: CASSLDRGGREQYF.

This clonotype showed up just a few times. The chain uses TRBV20-1 and TRBJ1-1; 7 positions match TRBD1. CDR1 and CDR2 from the germline V gene are DFQATT and SNEGSKA (reference sequence). CDR3 size: 12 residues. Here the CDR3 DNA reads TGCAGCACTTTAGACAGGGACACTGAAGCTTTCTTT. Translation: CSTLDRDTEAFF.

In this sample, this clonotype turned up a few times. The chain is built from TRBV5-6 and TRBJ2-7; 7 positions agree with TRBD1. The ends lost 3 bases at V and 1 base at J; junction bases unmatched: 4. The CDR3 loop spans 14 amino acids. The germline CDR1 and CDR2 sequences are SGHDT and YYEEEE. CDR3 region: CASSSPTGSYEQYF. The CDR3 bases are TGTGCCAGCAGCTCGCCGACAGGGTCCTACGAGCAGTACTTC. The full variable domain, rest sourced from reference TRBV5-6 and TRBJ2-7, is DAGVTQSPTHLIKTRGQQVTLRCSPKSGHDTVSWYQQALGQGPQFIFQYYEEEERQRGNFPDRFSGHQFPNYSSELNVNALLLGDSALYLCASSSPTGSYEQYFGPGTRLTVT.

Written as DNA, the CDR3 is TGTGCCAGCAGTTTACGGACAGGTGAAGCTTTCTTT. Translating it yields CASSLRTGEAFF. J is TRBJ1-1 and V is TRBV28; 7 positions agree with TRBD1. The CDR3 totals 12 residues. J lost 7 bases, V lost 2 bases, and 1 base had no gene match. Germline lookup yields CDR1 MDHEN and CDR2 SYDVKM.

This chain connects TRBV2 to TRBJ1-5; D unresolved. Germline loops: CDR1 SNHLY, CDR2 FYNNEI. CDR3 size: 16 residues. With 3 bases removed from V and 5 bases from J, the gap between germline ends came to 17 bases. CDR3 DNA sequence: TGTGCCAGCAGTGATGAGTTCAGCCGCGTGGATCAGCCCCAGCATTTT. Translating it yields CASSDEFSRVDQPQHF.

Notes on this clonotype: The CDR3 does not close with the conserved phenylalanine or tryptophan, likely indicating a read error. CDR3 region: CASSLGQNNEQFL. The CDR3 DNA sequence: TGTGCCAGCAGTTTAGGGCAGAACAATGAGCAGTTCTTA. The chain links TRBV28 to TRBJ2-1, with D unresolved. V lost 2 bases and J lost 5, with 7 bases in between. This CDR3 comprises 13 residues. Germline lookup yields CDR1 MDHEN and CDR2 SYDVKM.

This clonotype was detected ten times or more. The chain uses TRBV28 and TRBJ1-2; unclear D gene. V was pared by 3 bases and J by 7 bases, with 18 bases between. This CDR3 is 15 amino acids long. Germline V gives CDR1 MDHEN, CDR2 SYDVKM. For the CDR3, the DNA is TGTGCCAGCAGTTTCCCCTTGGAAGCTCTCGCTGGCTACACCTTC. Translation gives CASSFPLEALAGYTF.

This clonotype occurred a few times. The chain links TRBV20-1 to TRBJ2-7; D might be TRBD2 (6 bases). V was cut by 1 base and J by 4 bases, with 17 bases left in between. The CDR3 is 15 residues long. Germline loops: CDR1 DFQATT, CDR2 SNEGSKA (reference sequence). The CDR3 DNA reads as TGCAGTGCTAGAGGACGCCCGGGGGACGTATACGAGCAGTACTTC. It encodes CSARGRPGDVYEQYF.

The chain carries TRBV20-1 and TRBJ2-7; 12 bases line up with TRBD2. Germline CDR1 reads DFQATT; CDR2 reads SNEGSKA (reference sequence). CDR3 length: 16 residues. V shed 3 bases and J 7 bases; nucleotides not matched to a gene: 13. The CDR3 DNA is TGCAGTGCTAGTCAAGCTAGCGGGAGGGCGGGGGGAGAGCAGTACTTC. Translated: CSASQASGRAGGEQYF.

The chain joins TRBV28 to TRBJ2-3; possible D gene TRBD2, 6 bases. Trimming took off 8 bases at V and 0 bases at J, with 21 bases between the two ends. CDR3 length: 17 residues. Per germline, CDR1 MDHEN and CDR2 SYDVKM. The CDR3: CASPPLGLATSTDTQYF. The CDR3 region has the DNA TGTGCCAGCCCGCCGTTGGGACTTGCAACTAGCACAGATACGCAGTATTTT.

In its sample, this clonotype was seen a few times. The V and J genes are TRBV4-2 and TRBJ2-2; TRBD1 aligns across 7 bases. V shed 3 bases, J shed 6 bases, and the junction held 4 bases outside the gene matches. There are 14 residues in the CDR3. Germline-derived CDR1 and CDR2 are LGHNA and YNFKEQ. The CDR3 coding sequence is TGTGCCAGCAGCCAGGACAGGTTTCCCGGGGAGCTGTTTTTT. Protein: CASSQDRFPGELFF.

CDR3 nucleotides: TGTGCCAGCAGTTACTCATTGGACACAGATACGCAGTATTTT. Translation: CASSYSLDTDTQYF. The chain has TRBV6-2 or TRBV6-3 and TRBJ2-3; D gene ambiguous. Germline V gene sequence: CDR1 MNHEY, CDR2 SVGEGT. This CDR3 has 14 residues. The V gene lost 0 bases and the J gene lost 2 bases, with 6 bases spanning the gap.

This clonotype has only a few counts. The rearrangement links TRBV14 to TRBJ2-7, with TRBD1 matching 7 bases. CDR1 is SGHDN and CDR2 is FVKESK in the germline V gene. This CDR3 has 12 residues. J lost 4 bases, V lost 8 bases, and 5 bases had no gene match. DNA of the CDR3: TGTGCCAGCGGCCCGACAGGGTACGAGCAGTACTTC. As protein: CASGPTGYEQYF.